This T cell receptor (beta chain) was identified in a study of cytomegalovirus exposure and HLA in healthy donors. In this sample, this clone turned up once. The primer mix had 60 Vbeta and 13 Jbeta primers. Only in-frame clones appear in the TCRdb table, and some are missing; sequencing was by immunoSEQ multiplex PCR. The table lists some 170,000 clones, 70% to 85% of them singletons. Trimming at V came to 0 bases and at J to 0 bases, leaving 16 bases not matched to a gene. The CDR3 is 20 amino acids. CDR1 is SGDLS and CDR2 is YYNGEE in the germline V gene. The chain couples TRBV9 to TRBJ2-3; 7 positions match TRBD2. Sequencing was done on a sample of PBMCs. This TCR came from a woman aged 25 to 39 in good health and CMV-seronegative. The CDR3 DNA reads as TGTGCCAGCAGCGTAGAGCTAGCGGAAGGAGAGGTCTTTAGCACAGATACGCAGTATTTT. Encoded protein: CASSVELAEGEVFSTDTQYF. The whole variable domain, filled in from reference TRBV9 and TRBJ2-3, reads DSGVTQTPKHLITATGQRVTLRCSPRSGDLSVYWYQQSLDQGLQFLIQYYNGEERAKGNILERFSAQQFPDLHSELNLSSLELGDSALYFCASSVELAEGEVFSTDTQYFGPGTRLTVL.